The rows below give T cell receptor beta chains drawn from one sample of a study of T cell responses to AZD1222 COVID-19 vaccine. Method: immunoSEQ multiplex PCR; TCRdb's copy keeps in-frame clones and lacks some. The sample has more than 110,000 clones; over 80% are singletons. This sample comprised peripheral blood, obtained 28 days after the second AZD1222 dose. These receptors were obtained from an adult who received the AZD1222 COVID-19 vaccine. CDR3s leave out the opening cysteine and the closing phenylalanine or tryptophan.

V: TRBV5-1
CDR3: ASSLVAGTQYEQY

V: TRBV15
CDR3: ATSRLGEGYEQY

V: TRBV5-6
CDR3: ASSPDRVMNTEAF

V: TRBV5-4
CDR3: ASTGDLRNTGELF

V: TRBV6-5
CDR3: ASSYRGNTEAF

V: TRBV11-2
CDR3: ASSTQLSGTEAF

V: TRBV9
CDR3: ASSVARAGEWSTEAF

V: TRBV18
CDR3: ASSPPDSGNTIY

V: TRBV18
CDR3: ASSPLAGISYEQY

V: TRBV6-5
CDR3: ASSRDRGPSYEQY